The 31 T cell receptor beta chains below come from one sample, sequenced in a study of T-cell reconstitution after alpha-beta-depleted transplantation in children. The TCRbeta library incorporated unique molecular identifiers. TCRdb reprocessed the PCR reads via MiXCR and lists one record per CDR3 protein. The top ten hold 1.1% of the sample, which has about 640,000 distinct CDR3 sequences, about 15% seen once. The input for sequencing was PBMCs from the stem cell graft donor, taken from the stem cell graft. The receptors here all came from a human donor who donated a stem cell graft to a child with acute myeloid leukemia.

This chain uses TRBV12-3 or TRBV12-4 with TRBJ1-5; 10 bases align to TRBD1. With 3 bases clipped from V and 5 bases from J, the junction kept 7 bases outside the gene matches. The CDR3 totals 16 residues. The CDR3 is CASSFSGTGVDQPQHF. Here the CDR3 DNA reads TGTGCCAGCAGTTTTTCCGGGACAGGGGTGGATCAGCCCCAGCATTTT.

This clonotype was seen many times. The chain carries TRBV12-3 or TRBV12-4 and TRBJ1-2; D is uncertain. The ends were cut back, 3 bases at V and 6 bases at J, with 11 bases in the middle. The CDR3 is made up of 13 amino acids. CDR3 nucleotides: TGTGCCAGCAGTTTCTCGCAGGCCGATGGCTACACCTTC. Amino acid sequence: CASSFSQADGYTF.

This clonotype was detected ten times or more. The chain employs TRBV5-5 and TRBJ2-1; no firm D call. Per germline, CDR1 SGHKS and CDR2 YYEKEE (reference sequence). This CDR3 spans 11 amino acids. V was shortened by 5 bases and J by 8 bases, with 8 bases between the two germline ends. CDR3 sequence reads: CASSVAYEQFF. As DNA, the CDR3 is TGTGCCAGCAGTGTTGCCTATGAGCAGTTCTTC.

The J gene is TRBJ1-2, the V gene TRBV12-3 or TRBV12-4, with 11 bases aligning to TRBD1. The CDR3 spans 17 residues. Trimming took 5 bases from V and 3 from J; bases not matched to a gene: 11. The CDR3 DNA reads TGTGCCAGCAGTCGCCCCCTCCGGACAGGGGGCCACTATGGCTACACCTTC. It translates to CASSRPLRTGGHYGYTF.

This rearrangement joins TRBV29-1 to TRBJ2-7; TRBD1 matches 11 bases. CDR1 and CDR2 (germline): SQVTM, ANQGSEA. Unmatched junction bases numbered 9, after V lost 6 bases and J lost 5 bases. The CDR3 runs 14 residues. The CDR3 region has the DNA TGCAGCGTGGCCCCTGGGACAGGGGGTAACGAGCAGTACTTC. Amino acids: CSVAPGTGGNEQYF.

The chain joins TRBV7-2 to TRBJ2-2; D ambiguous. The CDR3 covers 14 residues. CDR1 and CDR2 (germline): SGHTA, FQGNSA. Trimming took 8 bases from V and 6 from J, leaving 16 bases between them. The CDR3 region is CASGNGPNSGELFF. In DNA, the CDR3 is TGTGCCAGCGGAAACGGGCCTAATTCCGGGGAGCTGTTTTTT.

The chain employs TRBV20-1 and TRBJ2-2; the match to TRBD2 covers 8 bases. The CDR3 spans 14 residues. Germline lookup yields CDR1 DFQATT and CDR2 SNEGSKA (reference sequence). Trimming took 7 bases from V and 1 from J; bases not matched to a gene: 5. CDR3 nucleotide sequence: TGCAGTGTTTTAAGCGGGGGGAACACCGGGGAGCTGTTTTTT. This gives the protein CSVLSGGNTGELFF.

This clonotype was counted many times. This chain joins TRBV7-2 and TRBJ2-7; D unclear. Between the trimmed V and J ends, which lost 5 bases and 4 bases, there was a span of 9 bases. This CDR3 is 12 amino acids long. CDR1 is SGHTA and CDR2 is FQGNSA in the germline V gene. The CDR3 DNA reads as TGTGCCAGCAGCCGGGTGGGGTACGAGCAGTACTTC. Residues: CASSRVGYEQYF.

This clonotype was picked up a small number of times. The chain uses TRBV20-1 and TRBJ2-7, with 8 bases fitting TRBD2. The CDR3 sequence is 15 residues long. The germline V gene encodes CDR1 DFQATT and CDR2 SNEGSKA (reference sequence). The ends lost 4 bases at V and 4 bases at J; junction bases unmatched: 12. The DNA for the CDR3 is TGCAGTGCTACAGAGTCGTCGGGGGGGCGGTACGAGCAGTACTTC. Protein product: CSATESSGGRYEQYF.

Ten or more counts support this clonotype. The chain uses TRBV20-1 and TRBJ2-2; 11 bases line up with TRBD2. V lost 0 bases and J lost 9; bases outside the gene matches: 6. From germline, CDR1 is DFQATT and CDR2 SNEGSKA (reference sequence). The CDR3 extends over 15 amino acids. CDR3 loop: CSARDQLAGARELFF. CDR3 nucleotide sequence: TGCAGTGCTAGAGATCAACTAGCGGGGGCAAGGGAGCTGTTTTTT.

The chain links TRBV20-1 to TRBJ2-6, with a weak D call TRBD1 (6 bases). Trimming stripped 0 bases from V and 2 bases from J, with 8 bases between. This CDR3 contains 15 residues. Germline V gene data show CDR1 as DFQATT and CDR2 as SNEGSKA (reference sequence). The CDR3 region has the DNA TGCAGTGCTAGAGATTACAGGGCTGGGGCCAACGTCCTGACTTTC. Translation: CSARDYRAGANVLTF.

This clonotype was observed a handful of times. The chain recombines TRBV7-2 with TRBJ2-5; TRBD1 matches at 8 bases. With V trimmed by 5 bases and J by 4 bases, 9 bases remained unmatched. The CDR3 totals 15 residues. Germline V lookup: CDR1 SGHTA, CDR2 FQGNSA. CDR3 residues: CASSRDRRGRETQYF. The CDR3 nucleotides are TGTGCCAGCAGCCGGGACAGGAGAGGACGAGAGACCCAGTACTTC.

This clonotype was observed many times. The gene calls are TRBV5-5 and TRBJ1-1, with 10 bases identical to TRBD1. CDR3 size: 16 residues. Germline V gene lookup returns CDR1 SGHKS and CDR2 YYEKEE (reference sequence). The junction had 11 bases not matched to a gene; V was cut back by 4 bases and J by 5 bases. CDR3 DNA: TGTGCCAGCAGCCGGACAGGGGGTACAAGCACGACTGAAGCTTTCTTT. It translates to CASSRTGGTSTTEAFF.

In its sample, this clonotype was seen a few times. This rearrangement joins TRBV5-1 to TRBJ2-7, with TRBD1 identical over 10 bases. CDR3 length: 14 amino acids. The J segment lost 5 bases and the V segment lost 5 bases, leaving 7 bases of the junction unmatched. CDR1 is SGHRS and CDR2 is YFSETQ in the germline V gene. CDR3 DNA sequence: TGCGCCAGCAGAACCGGGACAGGGGTTGACGAGCAGTACGTC. This codes for CASRTGTGVDEQYV.

J is TRBJ2-3 and V is TRBV24-1, with D hard to call. V lost 5 bases and J lost 5, with 16 bases in between. Germline CDR1 reads KGHDR; CDR2 reads SFDVKD. CDR3 length: 15 amino acids. CDR3 sequence (DNA): TGTGCCACCAGTGCCGAGCTTGAAGGTGTAGATACGCAGTATTTT. Encoded protein: CATSAELEGVDTQYF.

This clonotype was seen ten or more times. CDR3 bases: TGCAGCGTTGTGAGTGTCAGCTACGAGCAGTACTTC. Protein product: CSVVSVSYEQYF. The chain is built from TRBV29-1 and TRBJ2-7; D is unresolved. Trimming removed 4 bases from V and 3 bases from J, with 10 bases in between. This CDR3 spans 12 amino acids. In germline, CDR1 is SQVTM, CDR2 ANQGSEA.

This clonotype occurred many times. This chain uses TRBV7-2 with TRBJ1-2, with D possibly TRBD1 on 5 matching bases. Looked up from germline, CDR1 is SGHTA and CDR2 is FQGNSA. This CDR3 is built from 16 residues. Between the trimmed V and J ends, which lost 6 bases and 4 bases, there was a span of 21 bases. The CDR3 coding sequence is TGTGCCAGCAGTTACGGGGTAGGGGAGGGAAGCTATGGCTACACCTTC. Translation: CASSYGVGEGSYGYTF.

This clonotype was recorded many times. J is TRBJ2-1 and V is TRBV20-1; D tentatively fits TRBD1 or TRBD2 (5 bases each). The CDR3 contains 14 residues. Trimming removed 6 bases at V and 6 bases at J, with 18 bases between. Germline V gene data show CDR1 as DFQATT and CDR2 as SNEGSKA (reference sequence). CDR3 sequence reads: CSAEGPGFSNEQFF. The CDR3 nucleotides read TGCAGTGCCGAGGGGCCAGGTTTTAGCAATGAGCAGTTCTTC.

At least ten counts were recorded for this clonotype. The chain is built from TRBV20-1 and TRBJ2-1; 8 bases are shared with TRBD2. The CDR3 extends over 16 amino acids. The germline CDR1 and CDR2 sequences are DFQATT and SNEGSKA (reference sequence). Unmatched junction bases numbered 6, after V lost 2 bases and J lost 0 bases. CDR3: CSARSTSGHSYNEQFF. DNA of the CDR3: TGCAGTGCTAGATCAACTAGCGGCCACTCCTACAATGAGCAGTTCTTC.

Many counts were recorded for this clonotype. This sequence joins TRBV12-3 or TRBV12-4 and TRBJ2-5; D is possibly TRBD2 (5 bases). V shed 5 bases and J shed 5 bases, with 9 bases lying between them. The length of the CDR3 is 12 residues. The CDR3 nucleotides read TGTGCCAGCAGTGGCAGAGGGGAGACCCAGTACTTC. Translating it yields CASSGRGETQYF.

V and J are TRBV2 and TRBJ2-1; possible D gene TRBD2, 6 bases. Germline V gene sequence: CDR1 SNHLY, CDR2 FYNNEI. This CDR3 spans 15 amino acids. V was clipped by 6 bases and J by 3 bases, with 15 bases between them. DNA of the CDR3: TGTGCCAGCAGCCTGTCGCGGGGTTACTACAATGAGCAGTTCTTC. This encodes CASSLSRGYYNEQFF.

Ten or more counts support this clonotype. The V call is TRBV12-3 or TRBV12-4, the J call TRBJ1-6, with unresolved D. Trimming took 4 bases from V and 8 from J, leaving 15 bases between them. The CDR3 runs 15 residues. The CDR3 region is CASSSESGWDSPLHF. The CDR3 nucleotides are TGTGCCAGCAGTTCCGAGTCCGGTTGGGATTCACCCCTCCACTTT.

The table lists this clonotype with many counts. The rearrangement joins TRBV15 to TRBJ2-7; D not resolved. The CDR3 runs to 13 residues. The germline V gene encodes CDR1 LNHNV and CDR2 YYDKDF (reference sequence). Trimming stripped 3 bases from V and 4 bases from J, with 10 bases between. CDR3 loop: CATSSAVGYEQYF. The CDR3 nucleotides are TGTGCCACCAGCAGTGCGGTAGGGTACGAGCAGTACTTC.

In its sample, this clonotype was seen a few times. The J gene is TRBJ2-6, the V gene TRBV7-2, with D perhaps matching TRBD1 (5 bases). Per germline, CDR1 SGHTA and CDR2 FQGNSA. This CDR3 is built from 16 residues. V lost 3 bases, J lost 0 bases, and 9 bases lay in between. CDR3 DNA: TGTGCCAGCAGCTTGGGGCGAGTCTCTGGGGCCAACGTCCTGACTTTC. Encoded protein: CASSLGRVSGANVLTF.

This clonotype was detected ten times or more. V and J are TRBV12-3 or TRBV12-4 and TRBJ1-1, with 9 bases matching TRBD1. The V and J ends lost 10 bases and 1 base, in that order; junction bases with no gene match: 10. This CDR3 spans 15 amino acids. The CDR3 sequence is CATSSGTGKNTEAFF. In nucleotides, the CDR3 is TGTGCCACCTCCTCCGGGACAGGGAAGAACACTGAAGCTTTCTTT.

This clonotype was observed a few times. This rearrangement joins TRBV6-4 to TRBJ2-3, with D perhaps matching TRBD2 (5 bases). V was shortened by 4 bases and J by 3 bases, with 8 bases between the two germline ends. The CDR3 contains 13 residues. Germline V gene lookup returns CDR1 MRHNA and CDR2 SNTAGT. CDR3 DNA sequence: TGTGCCAGCAGTGCCCCGGGAACAGATACGCAGTATTTT. This gives the protein CASSAPGTDTQYF.

The sample holds many counts of this clonotype. This chain links TRBV12-3 or TRBV12-4 with TRBJ2-1; D is possibly TRBD1 (6 bases). Trimming removed 5 bases at V and 2 bases at J, with 10 bases between. There are 14 residues in the CDR3. Here the CDR3 DNA reads TGTGCCAGCAGTCCTGGACAGACCTACAATGAGCAGTTCTTC. It encodes CASSPGQTYNEQFF.

This clonotype has a count of ten or more. This chain links TRBV20-1 with TRBJ2-5; no definite D call. This CDR3 has 15 amino acids. The germline V gene encodes CDR1 DFQATT and CDR2 SNEGSKA (reference sequence). Trimming shortened V by 2 bases and J by 2 bases, and 15 bases separated the two germline ends. In nucleotides, the CDR3 is TGCAGTGCTAGACCCGGTGGACGAACACAAGAGACCCAGTACTTC. As protein: CSARPGGRTQETQYF.

This clonotype was found many times. The chain combines TRBV20-1 with TRBJ1-1; D may be TRBD1 (5 bases). Trimming removed 6 bases at V and 4 bases at J, with 15 bases between. The CDR3 is 13 amino acids. The germline CDR1 and CDR2 sequences are DFQATT and SNEGSKA (reference sequence). The CDR3 DNA is TGCAGTGCCGAGGGGCAGGTGGTCACTGAAGCTTTCTTT. Translation gives CSAEGQVVTEAFF.

The sample holds a few counts of this clonotype. V is TRBV7-9 and J is TRBJ1-2; 7 bases agree with TRBD1. Germline CDR1 is SEHNR and CDR2 is FQNEAQ (reference sequence). The CDR3 is 17 amino acids. Unmatched junction bases numbered 13, after V lost 2 bases and J lost 4 bases. DNA of the CDR3: TGTGCCAGCAGCTTACCCCTTGGACAGGACCCTGGCTATGGCTACACCTTC. Its translation: CASSLPLGQDPGYGYTF.

This clonotype was seen at least ten times. The chain couples TRBV20-1 to TRBJ2-1, with 8 bases matching TRBD2. Germline-derived CDR1 and CDR2 are DFQATT and SNEGSKA (reference sequence). The V segment lost 6 bases and the J segment 6 bases; nucleotides outside the gene matches: 10. This CDR3 spans 14 amino acids. CDR3 DNA sequence: TGCAGTGCATTAACGGGGGGGCCTGGCAATGAGCAGTTCTTC. This gives the protein CSALTGGPGNEQFF.